The clone carrying this T cell receptor beta chain appeared many times. The antigen is unknown. 5'RACE template switching produced TCR cDNA carrying a universal primer site and UMIs. TCRdb analysed the 5' RACE reads with MiXCR anew, one entry per CDR3 protein. The data show some 550,000 distinct CDR3 sequences, 15% to 20% seen once. The data were taken from a study of T cells after yellow fever vaccination. The CDR3 has 15 residues. Trimming shortened V by 2 bases and J by 5 bases, and 15 bases separated the two germline ends. Germline V lookup: CDR1 LGHNA, CDR2 YSLEER. Study-level points and caveats: Abundant clonotypes from the bulk population could contaminate FACS-sorted repertoires.

The clonotype originates from a man aged 30 to 45 who received the YFV17D yellow fever vaccine. This sample comprised PBMCs, obtained 15 days after the yellow fever booster vaccination. This chain uses TRBV4-3 with TRBJ2-5, with D tentatively TRBD2 (6 bases). CDR3 DNA sequence: TGCGCCAGCAGCCAAAGTTCCGGGGACTGGGAGACCCAGTACTTC. The encoded protein is CASSQSSGDWETQYF.